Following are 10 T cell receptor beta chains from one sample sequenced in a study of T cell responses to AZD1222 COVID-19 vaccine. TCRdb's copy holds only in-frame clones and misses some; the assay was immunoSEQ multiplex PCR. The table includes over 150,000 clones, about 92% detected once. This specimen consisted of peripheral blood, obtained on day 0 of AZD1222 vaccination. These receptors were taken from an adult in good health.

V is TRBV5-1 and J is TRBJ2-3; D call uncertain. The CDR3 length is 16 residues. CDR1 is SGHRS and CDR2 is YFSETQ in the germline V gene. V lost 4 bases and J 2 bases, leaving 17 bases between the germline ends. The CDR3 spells CASSLGSSRVTDTQYF. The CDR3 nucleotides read TGCGCCAGCAGCCTGGGGTCCTCTCGGGTCACAGATACGCAGTATTTT.

The CDR3 bases are TGTGCCAGTAGTATGGGATTAGGGGACGGCAAGGGAGGCGAGCAGTACTTC. Its translation is CASSMGLGDGKGGEQYF. V and J are TRBV19 and TRBJ2-7, with a weak D call TRBD2 (6 bases). This CDR3 contains 17 residues. The ends were cut back, 3 bases at V and 6 bases at J, with 24 bases in the middle. CDR1 is LNHDA and CDR2 is SQIVND in the germline V gene (reference sequence).

CDR3 amino acids: CASRIGRDSSYEQYF. Here the CDR3 DNA reads TGCGCCAGCCGCATCGGACGGGACAGCTCCTACGAGCAGTACTTC. V is TRBV5-1 and J is TRBJ2-7; 7 positions agree with TRBD1. After removal of 7 bases from V and 0 bases from J, the junction contained 10 bases not matched to a gene. The germline gives CDR1 SGHRS, CDR2 YFSETQ. This CDR3 is 15 amino acids long. Supplemented by reference TRBV5-1 and TRBJ2-7, the full variable domain reads KAGVTQTPRYLIKTRGQQVTLSCSPISGHRSVSWYQQTPGQGLQFLFEYFSETQRNKGNFPGRFSGRQFSNSRSEMNVSTLELGDSALYLCASRIGRDSSYEQYFGPGTRLTVT.

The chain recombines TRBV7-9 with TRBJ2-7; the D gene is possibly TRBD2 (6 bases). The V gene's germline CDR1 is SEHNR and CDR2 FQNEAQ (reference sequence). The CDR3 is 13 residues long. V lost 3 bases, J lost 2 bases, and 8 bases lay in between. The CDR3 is CASSLGGTYEQYF. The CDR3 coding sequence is TGTGCCAGCAGCTTGGGGGGAACCTACGAGCAGTACTTC. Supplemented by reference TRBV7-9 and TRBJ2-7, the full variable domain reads DTGVSQNPRHKITKRGQNVTFRCDPISEHNRLYWYRQTLGQGPEFLTYFQNEAQLEKSRLLSDRFSAERPKGSFSTLEIQRTEQGDSAMYLCASSLGGTYEQYFGPGTRLTVT.

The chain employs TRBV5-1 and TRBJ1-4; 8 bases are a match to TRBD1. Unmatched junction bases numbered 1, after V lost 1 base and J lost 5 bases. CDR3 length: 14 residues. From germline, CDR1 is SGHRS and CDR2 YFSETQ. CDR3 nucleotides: TGCGCCAGCAGCTTGTGGGACAGGAATGAAAAACTGTTTTTT. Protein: CASSLWDRNEKLFF. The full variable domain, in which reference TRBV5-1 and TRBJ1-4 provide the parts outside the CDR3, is KAGVTQTPRYLIKTRGQQVTLSCSPISGHRSVSWYQQTPGQGLQFLFEYFSETQRNKGNFPGRFSGRQFSNSRSEMNVSTLELGDSALYLCASSLWDRNEKLFFGSGTQLSVL.

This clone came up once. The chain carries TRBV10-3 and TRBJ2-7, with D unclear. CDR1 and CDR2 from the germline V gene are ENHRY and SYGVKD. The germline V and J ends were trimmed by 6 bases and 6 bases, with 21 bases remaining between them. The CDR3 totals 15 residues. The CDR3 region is CAIRDQERSLGEQYF. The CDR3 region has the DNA TGTGCCATCAGGGACCAGGAACGGTCCCTGGGCGAGCAGTACTTC.

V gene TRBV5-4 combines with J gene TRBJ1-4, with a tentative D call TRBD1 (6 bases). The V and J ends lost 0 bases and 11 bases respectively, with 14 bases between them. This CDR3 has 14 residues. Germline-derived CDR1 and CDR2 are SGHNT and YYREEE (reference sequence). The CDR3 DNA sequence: TGTGCCAGCAGCTTGGGAACAGGGTCTGGGAAACTGTTTTTT. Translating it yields CASSLGTGSGKLFF.

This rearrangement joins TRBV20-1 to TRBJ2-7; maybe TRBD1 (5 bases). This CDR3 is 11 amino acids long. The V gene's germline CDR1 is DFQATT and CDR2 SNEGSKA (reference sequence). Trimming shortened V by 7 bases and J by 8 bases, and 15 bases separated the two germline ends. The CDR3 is CSGAVGAKQYF. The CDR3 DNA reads TGCAGTGGGGCCGTAGGGGCCAAGCAGTACTTC.

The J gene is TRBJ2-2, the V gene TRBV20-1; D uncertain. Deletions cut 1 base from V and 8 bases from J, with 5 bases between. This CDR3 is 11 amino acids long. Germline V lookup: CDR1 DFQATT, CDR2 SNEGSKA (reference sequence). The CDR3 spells CSARVSGELFF. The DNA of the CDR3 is TGCAGTGCTAGAGTTTCTGGGGAGCTGTTTTTT.

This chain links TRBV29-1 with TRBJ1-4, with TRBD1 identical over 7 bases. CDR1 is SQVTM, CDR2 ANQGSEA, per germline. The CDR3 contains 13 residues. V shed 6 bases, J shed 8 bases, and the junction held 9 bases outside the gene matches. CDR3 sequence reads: CSVERQGGEKLFF. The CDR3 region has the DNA TGCAGCGTCGAAAGACAGGGTGGAGAAAAACTGTTTTTT. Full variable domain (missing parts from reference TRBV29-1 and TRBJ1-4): SAVISQKPSRDICQRGTSLTIQCQVDSQVTMMFWYRQQPGQSLTLIATANQGSEATYESGFVIDKFPISRPNLTFSTLTVSNMSPEDSSIYLCSVERQGGEKLFFGSGTQLSVL.